These 29 T cell receptor beta chains originate from one sample sequenced in a study of blood T cell repertoires in COVID-19. Sequenced by immunoSEQ multiplex PCR; TCRdb stores in-frame clones only, minus some. Of around 130,000 clones listed, 84% are singletons. The material sequenced was peripheral blood. The origin of the receptors is a man between 60 and 70 years old with acute or convalescent COVID-19.

The chain joins TRBV5-1 to TRBJ2-1; TRBD2 aligns across 7 bases. CDR1 and CDR2 (germline): SGHRS, YFSETQ. The CDR3 runs to 16 residues. Losses at the gene ends were 4 bases for V and 6 bases for J; bases not matched to a gene: 13. The CDR3 protein is CASSRTSKESSNEQFF. CDR3 DNA sequence: TGCGCCAGCAGCAGGACTAGTAAAGAGTCTAGCAATGAGCAGTTCTTC.

This sequence joins TRBV5-4 and TRBJ1-2; 8 bases agree with TRBD1. Germline assignment: CDR1 SGHNT and CDR2 YYREEE (reference sequence). Unmatched junction bases numbered 2, after V lost 4 bases and J lost 3 bases. The CDR3 runs 13 residues. The CDR3 DNA follows: TGTGCCAGCAGCCAACAGGGGGACTATGGCTACACCTTC. This sequence encodes CASSQQGDYGYTF.

There are a few counts of this clone. V and J are TRBV6-5 and TRBJ1-1; 7 bases line up with TRBD1. CDR3 length equals 14 residues. Germline V gene data show CDR1 as MNHEY and CDR2 as SVGAGI. The V gene end was trimmed by 6 bases and the J gene end by 7 bases; junction bases not matched to a gene: 11. The CDR3 spells CASSPKWDSLEAFF. CDR3 nucleotide sequence: TGTGCCAGCAGCCCCAAGTGGGACAGCCTTGAAGCTTTCTTT.

The chain recombines TRBV9 with TRBJ1-2, with 7 bases identical to TRBD1. The CDR3 consists of 14 residues. CDR1 and CDR2 from the germline V gene are SGDLS and YYNGEE. The J segment lost 4 bases and the V segment lost 0 bases, leaving 3 bases of the junction unmatched. The CDR3 DNA is TGTGCCAGCAGCGTAGACAGGGGAATCTATGGCTACACCTTC. As protein: CASSVDRGIYGYTF. Supplemented by reference TRBV9 and TRBJ1-2, the full variable domain reads DSGVTQTPKHLITATGQRVTLRCSPRSGDLSVYWYQQSLDQGLQFLIQYYNGEERAKGNILERFSAQQFPDLHSELNLSSLELGDSALYFCASSVDRGIYGYTFGSGTRLTVV.

In this sample, this clone turned up once. The chain has TRBV6-1 and TRBJ2-3; 7 nucleotides match TRBD1. Germline CDR1 and CDR2: MNHNS and SASEGT. The CDR3 length is 16 residues. J was trimmed by 4 bases and V by 4 bases; bases with no gene match: 11. CDR3 sequence (DNA): TGTGCCAGCAGTGCTATCAGGAGACAGGGACCAGATACGCAGTATTTT. Protein product: CASSAIRRQGPDTQYF.

V is TRBV5-1 and J is TRBJ2-5, with TRBD2 matching over 7 bases. CDR3 size: 16 residues. From germline, CDR1 is SGHRS and CDR2 YFSETQ. After removal of 2 bases from V and 4 bases from J, the junction contained 11 bases not matched to a gene. The CDR3 is CASSFRDTSVGETQYF. CDR3 nucleotides: TGCGCCAGCAGCTTCCGGGATACTAGCGTGGGAGAGACCCAGTACTTC.

The V and J genes are TRBV6-2 or TRBV6-3 and TRBJ2-5; 9 bases align to TRBD2. The CDR3 length is 15 residues. V was clipped by 2 bases and J by 4 bases; unmatched bases: 5. Germline V gene sequence: CDR1 MNHEY, CDR2 SVGEGT. The CDR3 DNA reads as TGTGCCAGCAGTTACAGACTAGCGGATCCAGAGACCCAGTACTTC. It yields the protein CASSYRLADPETQYF.

A single count supports this clone. The J gene is TRBJ2-2, the V gene TRBV7-9; TRBD1 matches 8 bases. Germline-derived CDR1 and CDR2 are SEHNR and FQNEAQ (reference sequence). V lost 5 bases to trimming and J lost 1 base; unmatched junction nucleotides: 3. This CDR3 region has 15 residues. The CDR3 reads CASSRDRGNTGELFF. As DNA, the CDR3 is TGTGCCAGCAGCCGTGACAGGGGGAACACCGGGGAGCTGTTTTTT.

The V gene is TRBV6-1, the J gene TRBJ2-7; TRBD2 matches 7 bases. This CDR3 has 12 amino acids. The trim removed 3 bases at V and 6 bases at J, leaving 2 bases unmatched. CDR1 MNHNS and CDR2 SASEGT come from the germline V gene. CDR3 sequence: CASSDAGAEQYF. The CDR3 region has the DNA TGTGCCAGCAGTGACGCGGGAGCCGAGCAGTACTTC.

J is TRBJ2-3 and V is TRBV27, with a weak D call TRBD2 (5 bases). The germline V and J ends were trimmed by 2 bases and 2 bases, with 11 bases remaining between them. The germline V gene has CDR1 MNHEY and CDR2 SMNVEV (reference sequence). The CDR3 is made up of 15 amino acids. The CDR3 spells CASSLGGLITDTQYF. Here the CDR3 DNA reads TGTGCCAGCAGTTTAGGCGGACTTATCACAGATACGCAGTATTTT.

The V and J genes are TRBV3-1 (or the pseudogene TRBV3-2) and TRBJ1-4; no firm D call. The germline V and J ends were trimmed by 1 base and 4 bases, with 13 bases remaining between them. The CDR3 is 16 residues long. CDR1 is LGHDT and CDR2 is YNNKEL in the germline V gene (reference sequence). CDR3 DNA: TGTGCCAGCAGCCAAGGATTAACGTCGCGTAATGAAAAACTGTTTTTT. It codes for CASSQGLTSRNEKLFF.

This rearrangement joins TRBV7-9 to TRBJ2-7, with D perhaps matching TRBD2 (6 bases). V lost 2 bases and J 2 bases, leaving 16 bases between the germline ends. CDR3 length: 16 amino acids. CDR1 and CDR2 from the germline V gene are SEHNR and FQNEAQ (reference sequence). In DNA, the CDR3 is TGTGCCAGCAGCTTATTTAGTGGAGGGCCAGCCTACGAGCAGTACTTC. Protein product: CASSLFSGGPAYEQYF.

The chain links TRBV7-3 to TRBJ2-2, with TRBD1 as a possible D gene (6 bases). The CDR3 extends over 17 amino acids. With 5 bases removed from V and 5 bases from J, the gap between germline ends came to 21 bases. Germline V gene sequence: CDR1 SGHTA, CDR2 FQGTGA. DNA of the CDR3: TGTGCCAGCAGCGCGGGTTCCAGGGGCGTGAGGACCGGGGAGCTGTTTTTT. Its protein is CASSAGSRGVRTGELFF.

The V gene is TRBV27, the J gene TRBJ1-2; the match to TRBD1 covers 9 bases. CDR1 MNHEY and CDR2 SMNVEV come from the germline V gene (reference sequence). The CDR3 spans 14 residues. The V gene end was trimmed by 6 bases and the J gene end by 6 bases; junction bases not matched to a gene: 8. The CDR3 DNA follows: TGTGCCAGCAGCCCTATGGGACAGGGTAATGGCTACACCTTC. Translating gives CASSPMGQGNGYTF.

The chain is built from TRBV3-1 (or the pseudogene TRBV3-2) and TRBJ1-1; 10 bases agree with TRBD1. Germline V gene lookup returns CDR1 LGHDT and CDR2 YNNKEL (reference sequence). V shed 1 base, J shed 7 bases, and the junction held 3 bases outside the gene matches. The CDR3 extends over 14 amino acids. The CDR3 sequence is CASSQGGQGNEAFF. The CDR3 DNA is TGTGCCAGCAGCCAAGGGGGACAGGGGAATGAAGCTTTCTTT.

The CDR3 DNA sequence: TGTGCCAGCAGCTGGACGACAGAGAGTCATGGCTACACCTTC. Its protein is CASSWTTESHGYTF. The rearrangement links TRBV7-9 to TRBJ1-2; possibly TRBD1 for D (5 bases). Per the germline V gene, CDR1 is SEHNR and CDR2 is FQNEAQ (reference sequence). Trimming shortened V by 4 bases and J by 6 bases, and 15 bases separated the two germline ends. The CDR3 has 14 residues.

The CDR3 bases are TGTGCCAGCAGTTCTACCGGAGGCTACGAGCAGTACTTC. Amino acid sequence: CASSSTGGYEQYF. This chain connects TRBV6-5 to TRBJ2-7; a weak D match, TRBD2 (5 bases). V lost 4 bases to trimming and J lost 3 bases, with 10 bases between them. The length of the CDR3 is 13 residues. CDR1 and CDR2 (germline): MNHEY, SVGAGI.

This sequence joins TRBV11-2 and TRBJ1-1; 7 bases map to TRBD1. The CDR3 is made up of 13 amino acids. The J segment lost 4 bases and the V segment lost 5 bases, leaving 4 bases of the junction unmatched. Per germline, CDR1 SGHAT and CDR2 FQNNGV. CDR3 bases: TGTGCCAGCAGCCAAGGACAGGTCACTGAAGCTTTCTTT. It encodes CASSQGQVTEAFF.

The gene calls are TRBV10-2 and TRBJ2-1; TRBD1 agrees at 10 bases. V was clipped by 6 bases and J by 8 bases; unmatched bases: 10. Germline CDR1 is WSHSY and CDR2 is SAAADI. The CDR3 is 15 amino acids. The CDR3 spells CASSAGTGVKDEQFF. The CDR3 nucleotides are TGCGCCAGCAGCGCCGGGACAGGGGTGAAGGATGAGCAGTTCTTC.

The J gene is TRBJ1-1, the V gene TRBV19, with TRBD1 identical over 10 bases. Germline V gene sequence: CDR1 LNHDA, CDR2 SQIVND (reference sequence). V dropped 3 bases and J dropped 11; count of bases not matched to a gene: 12. The CDR3 totals 15 residues. DNA of the CDR3: TGTGCCAGTAGTATCATCCGGGACAGGGGAATGTCTGCTTTCTTT. Translated: CASSIIRDRGMSAFF.

The CDR3 nucleotides are TGCGCCAGCAGCCCGGGACAGGGCCCCCCCTGGCACTATGGCTACACCTTC. It encodes CASSPGQGPPWHYGYTF. The chain uses TRBV5-1 and TRBJ1-2, with TRBD1 matching 9 bases. CDR1 is SGHRS, CDR2 YFSETQ, per germline. The CDR3 extends over 17 amino acids. The V and J ends lost 4 bases and 3 bases, in that order; junction bases with no gene match: 13.

This clone has more than one count but fewer than ten. The chain carries TRBV5-6 and TRBJ1-2, with 10 bases fitting TRBD1. There are 16 residues in the CDR3. In germline, CDR1 is SGHDT, CDR2 YYEEEE. V lost 0 bases and J lost 1; bases outside the gene matches: 3. The CDR3, as DNA: TGTGCCAGCAGCTTGGGACGGACAGGGGGTAACTATGGCTACACCTTC. This translates into CASSLGRTGGNYGYTF.

The rearrangement uses TRBV7-9 and TRBJ1-1; TRBD1 might be the D (5 bases). The length of the CDR3 is 14 residues. Trimming left V 4 bases short and J 6 bases short, with 15 bases between. Germline V gene sequence: CDR1 SEHNR, CDR2 FQNEAQ (reference sequence). The DNA for the CDR3 is TGTGCCAGCAGCTCAGGAGAGTTGGGGCCTGAAGCTTTCTTT. Translating it yields CASSSGELGPEAFF. Full variable domain (rest looked up from reference TRBV7-9 and TRBJ1-1): DTGVSQNPRHKITKRGQNVTFRCDPISEHNRLYWYRQTLGQGPEFLTYFQNEAQLEKSRLLSDRFSAERPKGSFSTLEIQRTEQGDSAMYLCASSSGELGPEAFFGQGTRLTVV.

The chain recombines TRBV28 with TRBJ1-2; TRBD1 is a possible D gene (6 bases). The CDR3 is 14 residues long. The V gene lost 6 bases and the J gene lost 0 bases, with 11 bases spanning the gap. Germline assignment: CDR1 MDHEN and CDR2 SYDVKM. The CDR3 DNA sequence: TGTGCCAGCAGACTCCCAGGGGCTAACTATGGCTACACCTTC. Protein sequence: CASRLPGANYGYTF.

The J gene is TRBJ2-2, the V gene TRBV9; 10 bases map to TRBD1. Germline V gives CDR1 SGDLS, CDR2 YYNGEE. This CDR3 is built from 16 residues. V was clipped by 4 bases and J by 4 bases; unmatched bases: 7. CDR3 sequence: CASSPRQGAGTGELFF. The CDR3 DNA reads TGTGCCAGCAGCCCCAGACAGGGGGCCGGCACCGGGGAGCTGTTTTTT.

This chain connects TRBV9 to TRBJ1-3; TRBD1 might be the D (5 bases). The germline V gene encodes CDR1 SGDLS and CDR2 YYNGEE. CDR3 size: 15 residues. Trimming shortened V by 5 bases and J by 0 bases, and 12 bases separated the two germline ends. This chain's CDR3 is CASRIQDCSGNTIYF. DNA of the CDR3: TGTGCCAGCAGGATACAGGATTGCTCTGGAAACACCATATATTTT.

The rearrangement links TRBV24-1 to TRBJ1-2, with 7 bases fitting TRBD1. This CDR3 is 15 amino acids long. Germline loops: CDR1 KGHDR, CDR2 SFDVKD. The trim removed 3 bases at V and 4 bases at J, leaving 7 bases unmatched. The CDR3: CATSDNRGLGYGYTF. The CDR3 DNA follows: TGTGCCACCAGTGATAACAGGGGTTTAGGCTATGGCTACACCTTC.

The chain employs TRBV19 and TRBJ1-5, with D maybe TRBD1 (6 bases). The CDR3 runs 14 residues. V was shortened by 4 bases and J by 1 base, with 8 bases between the two germline ends. Germline V CDR1 and CDR2: LNHDA, SQIVND (reference sequence). Here the CDR3 DNA reads TGTGCCAGTAGTACCACAGGGAGCAATCAGCCCCAGCATTTT. Protein: CASSTTGSNQPQHF.

The chain is built from TRBV19 and TRBJ2-1; the match to TRBD2 covers 7 bases. The CDR3 is made up of 14 amino acids. Germline V gene sequence: CDR1 LNHDA, CDR2 SQIVND (reference sequence). V lost 6 bases and J lost 7; bases outside the gene matches: 9. This CDR3 is CASRRQGGYNEQFF. Written as DNA, the CDR3 is TGTGCCAGTAGACGGCAGGGAGGGTATAATGAGCAGTTCTTC.